This T cell receptor beta chain comes out of a study of blood T cell repertoires in COVID-19. Study details: The study drew acute and convalescent COVID-19 samples from the United States, Italy and Spain. PBMCs, B-cell-depleted T cells, or T cells were the source of the cDNA or gDNA that made up the material.

The V segment lost 4 bases and the J segment 4 bases; nucleotides outside the gene matches: 5. The germline V gene has CDR1 SGHRS and CDR2 YFSETQ. The CDR3 totals 15 residues. As processed by the authors: Quantification of nucleated cells was approximated via reference gene primer amplification. Produced via immunoSEQ multiplex PCR; TCRdb's table is partial and in-frame only. For V, J and clone size, that table is used; D and trimming come from the DNA. Among about 180,000 clones listed, more than 70% were seen once. Material: peripheral blood. This TCR derives from a woman over 75 with active or convalescent COVID-19. This chain uses TRBV5-1 with TRBJ2-3, with 11 bases aligning to TRBD1. CDR3 nucleotide sequence: TGCGCCAGCAGCAAGGACAGGGGGCGGTCAGATACGCAGTATTTT. It specifies CASSKDRGRSDTQYF.